This T cell receptor beta chain was profiled in a study of blood T cell repertoires in COVID-19. Sequencing was performed with immunoSEQ multiplex PCR; in TCRdb, only in-frame clones are kept and a portion is missing. Among 450,000 to 500,000 clones listed, roughly 88% were seen once. The germline CDR1 and CDR2 sequences are SEHNR and FQNEAQ (reference sequence). Deletions cut 1 base from V and 7 bases from J, with 17 bases between. CDR3 length: 15 amino acids. Sequenced sample: peripheral blood. The genes are TRBV7-9 and TRBJ2-7; possibly TRBD2 for D (6 bases). This TCR derives from a human donor in a cohort sampled during active COVID-19. The CDR3 DNA sequence: TGTGCCAGCAGCTTAGTAGGGACTGGGACTGATGAGCAGTACTTC. Protein sequence: CASSLVGTGTDEQYF.